This T cell receptor beta chain was captured in a study of cytomegalovirus exposure and HLA in healthy donors. Trimming cost V 0 bases and J 12 bases, with 15 bases left between them. CDR3 length: 15 residues. In germline, CDR1 is MNHEY, CDR2 SVGAGI. 60 Vbeta and 13 Jbeta primers were used in PCR. Profiling relied on immunoSEQ multiplex PCR, and the TCRdb table lists in-frame clones only, not all of them. The sample shows approximately 150,000 clones, almost 80% of them seen only once. The clonotype originates from a young woman in good health and CMV-seronegative. V usage is TRBV6-5 and J usage is TRBJ1-6, with D uncertain. Sequencing used PBMCs. CDR3 bases: TGTGCCAGCAGTTACTCCCCCAATGGTGAGGGACCCCTCCACTTT. It translates to CASSYSPNGEGPLHF.